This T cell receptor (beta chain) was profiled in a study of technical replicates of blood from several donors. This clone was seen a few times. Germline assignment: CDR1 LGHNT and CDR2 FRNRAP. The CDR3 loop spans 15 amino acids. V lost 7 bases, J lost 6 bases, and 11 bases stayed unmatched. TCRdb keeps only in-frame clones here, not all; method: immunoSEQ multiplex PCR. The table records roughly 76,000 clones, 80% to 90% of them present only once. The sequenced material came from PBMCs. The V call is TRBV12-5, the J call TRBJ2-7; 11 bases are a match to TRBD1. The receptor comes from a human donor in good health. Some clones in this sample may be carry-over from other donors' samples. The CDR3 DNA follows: TGTGCTAGTGACCCGCCGGGACAGGGGGTTGCCGAGCAGTACTTC. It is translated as CASDPPGQGVAEQYF. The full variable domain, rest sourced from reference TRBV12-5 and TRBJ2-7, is DARVTQTPRHKVTEMGQEVTMRCQPILGHNTVFWYRQTMMQGLELLAYFRNRAPLDDSGMPKDRFSAEMPDATLATLKIQPSEPRDSAVYFCASDPPGQGVAEQYFGPGTRLTVT.